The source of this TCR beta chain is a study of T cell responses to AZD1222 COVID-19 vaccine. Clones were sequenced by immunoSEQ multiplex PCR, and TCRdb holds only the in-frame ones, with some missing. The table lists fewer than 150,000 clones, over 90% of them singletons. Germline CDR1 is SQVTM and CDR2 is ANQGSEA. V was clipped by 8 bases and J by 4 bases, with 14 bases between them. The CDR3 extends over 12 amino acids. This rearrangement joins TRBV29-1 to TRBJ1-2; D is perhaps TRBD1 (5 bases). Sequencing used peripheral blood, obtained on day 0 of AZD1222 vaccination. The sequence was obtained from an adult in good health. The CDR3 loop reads CSCQGGPYGYTF. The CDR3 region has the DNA TGCAGCTGCCAGGGCGGTCCCTATGGCTACACCTTC.